This T cell receptor beta chain was captured by sequencing in a study of T-cell reconstitution after alpha-beta-depleted transplantation in children. Study results and limitations: After one year, T-cell counts and TCRbeta diversity mostly came from new T cells. Alpha-beta T cells present about two months after transplant were reported to originate from several hundred expanded graft clones. Recipient T cells and thymic progenitors that survived were the source of the high TCRbeta diversity seen at day 60 in some patients.

TCRbeta library construction was performed incorporating unique molecular identifiers. MiXCR, run by TCRdb on the PCR reads, gives a single entry per CDR3 protein. The sample shows around 450,000 distinct CDR3 sequences, about 45% of them seen only once. This clonotype was detected ten times or more. As yet, its antigen is unknown. This clonotype was sampled from a girl aged 2-15 years with aplastic anemia, due to receive a stem cell transplant. Specimen: PBMCs, collected before TCRalphabeta/CD19-depleted stem cell transplant.

The CDR3 sequence: CASTIPKGTGFSYNEQFF. The CDR3 DNA follows: TGTGCCAGCACAATTCCCAAGGGGACAGGGTTCTCCTACAATGAGCAGTTCTTC. J is TRBJ2-1 and V is TRBV5-6; 9 positions agree with TRBD1. V dropped 6 bases and J dropped 0; count of bases not matched to a gene: 13. This CDR3 region has 18 residues. CDR1 is SGHDT and CDR2 is YYEEEE in the germline V gene.